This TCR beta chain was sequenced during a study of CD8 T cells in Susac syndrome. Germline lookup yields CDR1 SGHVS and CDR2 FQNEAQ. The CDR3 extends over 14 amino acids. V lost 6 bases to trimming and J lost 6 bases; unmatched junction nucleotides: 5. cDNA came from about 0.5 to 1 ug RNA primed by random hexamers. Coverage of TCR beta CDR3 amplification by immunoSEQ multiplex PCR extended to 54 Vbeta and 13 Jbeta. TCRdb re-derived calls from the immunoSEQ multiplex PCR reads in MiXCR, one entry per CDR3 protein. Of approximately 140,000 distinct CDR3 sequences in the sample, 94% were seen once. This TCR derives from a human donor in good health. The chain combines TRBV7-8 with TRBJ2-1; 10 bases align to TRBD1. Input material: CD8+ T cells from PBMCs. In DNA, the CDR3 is TGTGCCAGCAGGGGGGACAGGGGAGGCAATGAGCAGTTCTTC. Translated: CASRGDRGGNEQFF.